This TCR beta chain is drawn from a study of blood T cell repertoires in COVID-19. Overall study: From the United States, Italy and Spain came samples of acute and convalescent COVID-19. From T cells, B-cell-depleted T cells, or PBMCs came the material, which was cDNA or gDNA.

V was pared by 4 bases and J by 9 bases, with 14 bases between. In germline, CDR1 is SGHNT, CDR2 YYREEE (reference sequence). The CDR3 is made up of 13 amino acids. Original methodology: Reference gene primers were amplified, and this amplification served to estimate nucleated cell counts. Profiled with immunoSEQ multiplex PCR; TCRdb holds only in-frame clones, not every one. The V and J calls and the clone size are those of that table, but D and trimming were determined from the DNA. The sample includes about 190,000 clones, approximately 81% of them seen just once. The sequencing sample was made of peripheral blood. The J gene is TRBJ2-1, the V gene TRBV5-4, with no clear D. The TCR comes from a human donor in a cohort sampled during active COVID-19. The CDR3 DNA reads TGTGCCAGCAGCCTTCAGCTAGATAGTGAGCAGTTCTTC. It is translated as CASSLQLDSEQFF.